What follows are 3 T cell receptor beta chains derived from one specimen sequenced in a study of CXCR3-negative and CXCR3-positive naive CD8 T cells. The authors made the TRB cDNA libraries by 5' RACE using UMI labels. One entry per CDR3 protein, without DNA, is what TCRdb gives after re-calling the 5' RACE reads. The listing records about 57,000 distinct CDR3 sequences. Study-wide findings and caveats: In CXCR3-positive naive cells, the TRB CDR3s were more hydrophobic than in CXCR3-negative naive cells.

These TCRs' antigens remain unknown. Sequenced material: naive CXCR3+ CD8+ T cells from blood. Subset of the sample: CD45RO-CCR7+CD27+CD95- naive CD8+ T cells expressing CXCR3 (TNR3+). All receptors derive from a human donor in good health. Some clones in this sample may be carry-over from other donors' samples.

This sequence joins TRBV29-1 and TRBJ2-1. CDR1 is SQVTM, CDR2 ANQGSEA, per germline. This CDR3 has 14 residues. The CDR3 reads CSVAFKEKGNEQFF.

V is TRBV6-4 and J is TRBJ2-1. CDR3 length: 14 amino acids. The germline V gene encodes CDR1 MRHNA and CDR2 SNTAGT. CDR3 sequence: CASSDLEGSYEQFF.

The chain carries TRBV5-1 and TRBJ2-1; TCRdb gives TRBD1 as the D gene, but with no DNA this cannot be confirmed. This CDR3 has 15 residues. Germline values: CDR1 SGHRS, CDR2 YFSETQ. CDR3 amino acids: CASSLGTGIINEQFF.